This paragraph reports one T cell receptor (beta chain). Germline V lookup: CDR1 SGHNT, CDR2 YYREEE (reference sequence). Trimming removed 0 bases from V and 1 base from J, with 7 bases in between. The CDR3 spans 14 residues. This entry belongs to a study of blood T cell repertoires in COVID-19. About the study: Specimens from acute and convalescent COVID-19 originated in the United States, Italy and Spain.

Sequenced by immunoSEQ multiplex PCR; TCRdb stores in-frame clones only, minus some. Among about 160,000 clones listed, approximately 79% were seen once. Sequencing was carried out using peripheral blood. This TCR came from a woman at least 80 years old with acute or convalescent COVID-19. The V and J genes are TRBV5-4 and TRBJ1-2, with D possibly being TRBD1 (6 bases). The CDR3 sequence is CASSLEGGNYGYTF. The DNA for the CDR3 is TGTGCCAGCAGCTTGGAAGGGGGTAACTATGGCTACACCTTC. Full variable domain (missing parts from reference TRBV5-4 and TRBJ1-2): ETGVTQSPTHLIKTRGQQVTLRCSSQSGHNTVSWYQQALGQGPQFIFQYYREEENGRGNFPPRFSGLQFPNYSSELNVNALELDDSALYLCASSLEGGNYGYTFGSGTRLTVV.